This TCR beta chain was recovered during a study of T cells after posttransplantation cyclophosphamide. Overall study findings and caveats: Tissue-infiltrating T cells from skin or gut overlapped little with blood T cells. Later blood repertoires were often dominated by clones from the donor CD8+ memory compartment.

Only in-frame clones appear in the TCRdb table, and some are missing; sequencing was by immunoSEQ multiplex PCR. The sample has under 75,000 clones; 93% are singletons. In regard to this clone: The antigen remains unidentified.

The CDR3 sequence is 12 residues long. Between the trimmed V and J ends, which lost 5 bases and 3 bases, there was a span of 8 bases. The V gene's germline CDR1 is SEHNR and CDR2 FQNEAQ (reference sequence). The TCR comes from a woman aged 30 to 39 in good health and a related stem cell transplant donor. The chain links TRBV7-9 to TRBJ2-7, with D possibly TRBD1 on 6 matching bases. The sequenced sample consisted of PBMCs. CDR3 nucleotides: TGTGCCAGCAGCCAGGACAGCTACGAGCAGTACTTC. As protein: CASSQDSYEQYF.